This T cell receptor beta chain originates from a study of T-cell memory formation after mild COVID-19. Looking at the study overall: TCR clusters largely stayed donor specific. Study-wide results and limits: Clones that contracted from day 15 to 85 had balanced CD4/CD8; later expanders were CD4+ biased.

Between the trimmed V and J ends, which lost 5 bases and 4 bases, there was a span of 5 bases. The CDR3 has 11 residues. In germline, CDR1 is SGHTA, CDR2 FQGNSA. This clonotype was seen a handful of times. Its antigen is not known. Libraries for TCRalpha and TCRbeta carried sample barcodes and unique molecular identifiers via 5'RACE. TCRdb reanalysed the 5' RACE reads using MiXCR and keeps one entry per CDR3 protein. The sample contains some 410,000 distinct CDR3 sequences, roughly a quarter of which appear only once. The V gene is TRBV7-2, the J gene TRBJ1-1; D ambiguous. Input material: PBMCs or a T cell subset sorted from them (not recorded which). This sequence originates from an adult woman who had mild COVID-19 (a few samples of this study predate the infection). Cell type and time point are not known. The CDR3 spells CASSTVTEAFF. The CDR3 bases are TGTGCCAGCAGCACCGTCACTGAAGCTTTCTTT.